Each of the 22 T cell receptor beta chains below was sequenced from the same sample in a study of blood T cell repertoires in COVID-19. Measured with immunoSEQ multiplex PCR; TCRdb has only the in-frame clones, and not every one. The sample has tens of thousands of clones, around nine tenths seen once. Sequences were obtained from peripheral blood. The source of these receptors is a woman aged 60 to 75 with COVID-19, enrolled during active disease.

The V call is TRBV6-5, the J call TRBJ2-7; TRBD1 matches 7 bases. CDR1 and CDR2 (germline): MNHEY, SVGAGI. The junction had 4 bases not matched to a gene; V was cut back by 2 bases and J by 0 bases. The CDR3 consists of 15 residues. CDR3 in DNA: TGTGCCAGCAGTTACGGGGCAGGGGGCTCCTACGAGCAGTACTTC. Protein product: CASSYGAGGSYEQYF.

The chain couples TRBV20-1 to TRBJ1-2, with D perhaps TRBD1 (6 bases). Between the trimmed V and J ends, which lost 5 bases and 7 bases, there was a span of 11 bases. The CDR3 length is 11 residues. Germline CDR1 reads DFQATT; CDR2 reads SNEGSKA (reference sequence). CDR3 sequence reads: CSAQQGAGYTF. The DNA of the CDR3 is TGCAGTGCTCAACAGGGCGCTGGCTACACCTTC.

The gene calls are TRBV6-5 and TRBJ2-3, with D perhaps TRBD1 (6 bases). The CDR3 length is 14 residues. Germline assignment: CDR1 MNHEY and CDR2 SVGAGI. Trimming took 5 bases from V and 3 from J, leaving 12 bases between them. The CDR3 nucleotides read TGTGCCAGCAGTCTACAACAGGGAACAGATACGCAGTATTTT. Translated, it gives CASSLQQGTDTQYF.

J is TRBJ1-2 and V is TRBV7-9; 7 positions match TRBD1. Germline V CDR1 and CDR2: SEHNR, FQNEAQ (reference sequence). The trim removed 5 bases at V and 5 bases at J, leaving 8 bases unmatched. This CDR3 region has 14 residues. The CDR3 reads CASSLTEGAYGYTF. In nucleotides, the CDR3 is TGTGCCAGCAGCCTGACGGAGGGGGCTTATGGCTACACCTTC.

The V and J genes are TRBV5-1 and TRBJ1-4; a possible D gene is TRBD1 (5 bases). Trimming took off 0 bases at V and 6 bases at J, with 21 bases between the two ends. CDR1 and CDR2 (germline): SGHRS, YFSETQ. The CDR3 contains 18 residues. The CDR3 is CASSLVKRYPGLDEKLFF. CDR3 coding DNA: TGCGCCAGCAGCTTGGTAAAAAGGTACCCGGGACTGGATGAAAAACTGTTTTTT.

The V and J genes are TRBV11-2 and TRBJ1-5; 8 bases map to TRBD1. CDR1 is SGHAT and CDR2 is FQNNGV in the germline V gene. The CDR3 is 16 residues long. V lost 0 bases and J lost 7; bases outside the gene matches: 8. Here the CDR3 reads CASSLDSGQGFQPQHF. The DNA for the CDR3 is TGTGCCAGCAGCTTAGATTCAGGACAGGGATTCCAGCCCCAGCATTTT.

The DNA for the CDR3 is TGTGCCAGCAGTGAAGCCGGGACTAGGGTTAATGAGCAGTTCTTC. This sequence encodes CASSEAGTRVNEQFF. V gene TRBV2 combines with J gene TRBJ2-1; 8 bases agree with TRBD2. This CDR3 has 15 residues. V lost 0 bases, J lost 7 bases, and 5 bases stayed unmatched. Germline values: CDR1 SNHLY, CDR2 FYNNEI.

The chain employs TRBV30 and TRBJ1-4; TRBD1 agrees at 9 bases. The CDR3 runs to 15 residues. Germline loops: CDR1 GTSNPN, CDR2 SVGIG (reference sequence). V gave up 3 bases and J gave up 5 bases; unmatched junction bases: 7. CDR3 amino acids: CAWSKPGQGNEKLFF. CDR3 bases: TGTGCCTGGAGCAAACCGGGACAGGGAAATGAAAAACTGTTTTTT.

This clone was seen more than once but under ten times. The rearrangement joins TRBV5-1 to TRBJ1-5; the D is unclear. From germline, CDR1 is SGHRS and CDR2 YFSETQ. The CDR3 runs 13 residues. Trimming removed 5 bases at V and 0 bases at J, with 6 bases between. CDR3 in DNA: TGCGCCAGCAGGAGAGATAGCAATCAGCCCCAGCATTTT. Translating gives CASRRDSNQPQHF.

The chain employs TRBV2 and TRBJ2-1; 7 positions match TRBD2. The germline V gene has CDR1 SNHLY and CDR2 FYNNEI. The CDR3 length is 15 residues. The V and J ends lost 5 bases and 2 bases, in that order; junction bases with no gene match: 6. The CDR3 region is CASSRRGVPYNEQFF. Here the CDR3 DNA reads TGTGCCAGCAGTCGCCGGGGGGTTCCCTACAATGAGCAGTTCTTC.

The sample holds one count of this clone. This chain links TRBV10-3 with TRBJ1-4, with TRBD1 matching 7 bases. Losses at the gene ends were 3 bases for V and 7 bases for J; bases not matched to a gene: 8. From germline, CDR1 is ENHRY and CDR2 SYGVKD. The CDR3 has 15 amino acids. CDR3 nucleotides: TGTGCCATCAGTGATATAGGAGGGGGCGGTGAAAAACTGTTTTTT. It encodes CAISDIGGGGEKLFF.

The CDR3 sequence is CASSYPPGRTDTQYF. CDR3 sequence (DNA): TGTGCCAGCAGTTACCCACCAGGGCGGACAGATACGCAGTATTTT. This chain joins TRBV6-6 and TRBJ2-3, with D possibly TRBD1 on 5 matching bases. Germline-derived CDR1 and CDR2 are MNHNY and SVGAGI (reference sequence). V shed 2 bases and J shed 3 bases, with 12 bases lying between them. The CDR3 is 15 amino acids.

The chain is built from TRBV7-9 and TRBJ1-2; TRBD1 is a possible D gene (5 bases). The CDR3 is 14 residues long. V gave up 5 bases and J gave up 3 bases, with 13 bases separating them. Germline V gives CDR1 SEHNR, CDR2 FQNEAQ (reference sequence). The CDR3 sequence: CASSPLGGDYGYTF. In nucleotides, the CDR3 is TGTGCCAGCAGCCCACTTGGGGGGGACTATGGCTACACCTTC.

Only a few counts were recorded for this clone. The genes are TRBV19 and TRBJ1-2, with 8 bases aligning to TRBD1. The germline CDR1 and CDR2 sequences are LNHDA and SQIVND (reference sequence). V dropped 7 bases and J dropped 4; count of bases not matched to a gene: 5. This CDR3 has 13 residues. Here the CDR3 reads CASKGRGPYGYTF. The CDR3 DNA sequence: TGTGCCAGTAAAGGCAGGGGGCCCTATGGCTACACCTTC.

V gene TRBV28 combines with J gene TRBJ1-4; the match to TRBD1 covers 9 bases. The CDR3 contains 16 residues. Trimming cost V 5 bases and J 8 bases; bases outside gene matches: 12. CDR1 and CDR2 from the germline V gene are MDHEN and SYDVKM. CDR3 in amino acids: CASSTLYRGLEEKLFF. The CDR3 nucleotides read TGTGCCAGCAGTACCCTATACAGGGGGCTTGAAGAAAAACTGTTTTTT. Variable domain in full (rest from reference TRBV28 and TRBJ1-4): DVKVTQSSRYLVKRTGEKVFLECVQDMDHENMFWYRQDPGLGLRLIYFSYDVKMKEKGDIPEGYSVSREKKERFSLILESASTNQTSMYLCASSTLYRGLEEKLFFGSGTQLSVL.

The chain links TRBV9 to TRBJ1-5; 10 bases match TRBD1. Looked up from germline, CDR1 is SGDLS and CDR2 is YYNGEE. V was pared by 3 bases and J by 7 bases, with 10 bases of the junction left unmatched. The CDR3 runs to 16 residues. Written as DNA, the CDR3 is TGTGCCAGCAGCGGGCGGGGACAGGGGTTCAGGCAGCCCCAGCATTTT. It specifies CASSGRGQGFRQPQHF.

The CDR3 loop is CASSLTGGPANTEAFF. The DNA for the CDR3 is TGTGCCAGCAGCCTAACAGGGGGCCCGGCGAACACTGAAGCTTTCTTT. The chain links TRBV7-8 to TRBJ1-1, with 9 bases that match TRBD1. The J segment lost 1 base and the V segment lost 5 bases, leaving 8 bases of the junction unmatched. The CDR3 loop spans 16 amino acids. Per the germline V gene, CDR1 is SGHVS and CDR2 is FQNEAQ.

The rearrangement joins TRBV7-9 to TRBJ1-1, with TRBD1 matching over 8 bases. CDR3 length: 14 residues. Germline V gene data show CDR1 as SEHNR and CDR2 as FQNEAQ (reference sequence). With 6 bases clipped from V and 1 base from J, the junction kept 4 bases outside the gene matches. The CDR3 sequence: CASRGQAKNTEAFF. The CDR3, as DNA: TGTGCCAGCAGGGGACAGGCGAAGAACACTGAAGCTTTCTTT.

This clone was counted a few times. This sequence joins TRBV11-2 and TRBJ1-1, with D unresolved. Per the germline V gene, CDR1 is SGHAT and CDR2 is FQNNGV. The V gene lost 5 bases and the J gene lost 5 bases, with 15 bases spanning the gap. The CDR3 sequence is 14 residues long. The CDR3 loop reads CASSPKVGWTEAFF. The CDR3 nucleotides read TGTGCCAGCAGCCCTAAGGTCGGGTGGACTGAAGCTTTCTTT.

This chain links TRBV6-5 with TRBJ2-1; 11 bases map to TRBD1. Germline values: CDR1 MNHEY, CDR2 SVGAGI. Trimming at V came to 7 bases and at J to 14 bases, leaving 7 bases not matched to a gene. CDR3 length: 12 residues. The CDR3 region has the DNA TGTGCCAGCAAACCGGACAGGGGGCGGGAGTTCTTC. This translates into CASKPDRGREFF.

The chain links TRBV4-1 to TRBJ2-7; 7 nucleotides agree with TRBD2. V shed 4 bases, J shed 3 bases, and the junction held 21 bases outside the gene matches. Germline CDR1 MGHRA, CDR2 YSYEKL. The CDR3 totals 19 residues. CDR3 DNA: TGCGCCAGCAGCCCGACACATGGGGGGGATCTAGAAGCTATCTACGAGCAGTACTTC. Its protein product is CASSPTHGGDLEAIYEQYF.

The chain recombines TRBV19 with TRBJ2-3; tentatively, D is TRBD2 (6 bases). Looked up from germline, CDR1 is LNHDA and CDR2 is SQIVND (reference sequence). V was trimmed by 3 bases and J by 4 bases, leaving 11 bases between them. CDR3 length equals 14 residues. CDR3 DNA: TGTGCCAGTAGTATGGGGGGTACGGCAGATACGCAGTATTTT. Protein product: CASSMGGTADTQYF.